The next 18 T cell receptor beta chains were all read from a single sample in a study of CD8+CD57+ T cells in acquired aplastic anemia (dated by TCRdb to about 2018). Sequencing was performed on an Illumina HiSeq 2000. TCR beta VDJ combination and CDR3 sequence profiling used genomic DNA as the template. TCRdb ran its own pipeline on the public reads, namely fastp trimming at Q25 and MiXCR clone calling, and kept in-frame beta chains. Entries that share a CDR3 protein sequence are merged under the most common genes and DNA. This sample comprises roughly 300,000 distinct CDR3 sequences, 55% to 60% of them detected only once. The ten largest clones represent approximately 8.2% of the sample. The specimen was sorted CD4+, CD8+, or CD8+CD57+ T cells (not recorded which) from PBMCs. The receptors here all came from a human donor with severe aplastic anemia or a healthy control (not recorded which).

This rearrangement joins TRBV7-2 to TRBJ1-1, with D tentatively TRBD1 (5 bases). The CDR3 sequence is 12 residues long. CDR1 is SGHTA and CDR2 is FQGNSA in the germline V gene. V lost 2 bases to trimming and J lost 11 bases, with 12 bases between them. In DNA form, the CDR3 reads TGTGCCAGCAGCTTATTCGGGGGTGTGGCTTTCTTT. This encodes CASSLFGGVAFF.

The sample holds many counts of this clonotype. This chain links TRBV4-2 with TRBJ2-6; D not resolved. The germline gives CDR1 LGHNA, CDR2 YNFKEQ. The CDR3 is made up of 17 amino acids. V gave up 4 bases and J gave up 1 base, with 14 bases separating them. The CDR3 nucleotides are TGTGCCAGCAGCCGCGGCGTTGTCAAATCTGGGGCCAACGTCCTGACTTTC. Translated, it gives CASSRGVVKSGANVLTF.

This clonotype was seen at least ten times. The J gene is TRBJ1-2, the V gene TRBV2; 7 bases are shared with TRBD1. V lost 5 bases, J lost 4 bases, and 4 bases stayed unmatched. There are 13 residues in the CDR3. Germline CDR1 is SNHLY and CDR2 is FYNNEI. The CDR3 region has the DNA TGTGCCAGCAGTTCGGGACAGTTCTATGGCTACACCTTC. Translating it yields CASSSGQFYGYTF. Combining the CDR3 with reference TRBV2 and TRBJ1-2 gives the whole variable domain EPEVTQTPSHQVTQMGQEVILRCVPISNHLYFYWYRQILGQKVEFLVSFYNNEISEKSEIFDDQFSVERPDGSNFTLKIRSTKLEDSAMYFCASSSGQFYGYTFGSGTRLTVV.

As DNA, the CDR3 is TGCAGTGCTAGGGAGACAGGGGGCCATTATGGCTACACCTTC. This translates into CSARETGGHYGYTF. The chain employs TRBV20-1 and TRBJ1-2, with TRBD1 identical over 10 bases. This CDR3 spans 14 amino acids. J was trimmed by 5 bases and V by 3 bases; bases with no gene match: 6. Germline V gene sequence: CDR1 DFQATT, CDR2 SNEGSKA (reference sequence).

This clonotype was detected many times. V and J are TRBV6-2 or TRBV6-3 and TRBJ1-5; D may be TRBD1 (6 bases). The length of the CDR3 is 14 residues. Germline values: CDR1 MNHEY, CDR2 SVGEGT. V lost 2 bases and J 4 bases, leaving 9 bases between the germline ends. For the CDR3, the DNA is TGTGCCAGCAGTTACCAGGGGTTGAATCAGCCCCAGCATTTT. Its protein product is CASSYQGLNQPQHF.

This clonotype has at least ten counts. This chain connects TRBV28 to TRBJ1-6; 11 positions agree with TRBD1. Trimming took 5 bases from V and 8 from J; bases not matched to a gene: 5. In germline, CDR1 is MDHEN, CDR2 SYDVKM. This CDR3 has 15 residues. The CDR3 region is CASSRRDRGYSPLHF. The CDR3 region has the DNA TGTGCCAGCAGTCGCCGGGACAGGGGGTATTCACCCCTCCACTTT.

This chain joins TRBV6-2 or TRBV6-3 and TRBJ2-7, with 9 nucleotides matching TRBD1. CDR1 is MNHEY and CDR2 is SVGEGT in the germline V gene. V lost 6 bases, J lost 3 bases, and 9 bases stayed unmatched. The CDR3 length is 15 residues. The CDR3 loop reads CASSLGQGNFYEQYF. The DNA for the CDR3 is TGTGCCAGCAGCCTTGGACAGGGGAACTTCTACGAGCAGTACTTC.

The chain couples TRBV10-3 to TRBJ2-2; no reliable D call. V lost 3 bases to trimming and J lost 0 bases, with 11 bases between them. Germline-derived CDR1 and CDR2 are ENHRY and SYGVKD. The CDR3 contains 16 residues. CDR3 loop: CAISEPGCANTGELFF. As DNA, the CDR3 is TGTGCCATCAGTGAACCGGGCTGTGCGAACACCGGGGAGCTGTTTTTT.

At least ten counts were recorded for this clonotype. J is TRBJ1-5 and V is TRBV20-1; D gene ambiguous. V was shortened by 1 base and J by 1 base, with 8 bases between the two germline ends. The germline V gene has CDR1 DFQATT and CDR2 SNEGSKA (reference sequence). The CDR3 extends over 14 amino acids. The CDR3 sequence is CSARVGESNQPQHF. The DNA for the CDR3 is TGCAGTGCTAGAGTGGGAGAAAGCAATCAGCCCCAGCATTTT.

At least ten counts were recorded for this clonotype. The chain has TRBV6-5 and TRBJ1-2; 7 nucleotides agree with TRBD1. Trimming cost V 9 bases and J 2 bases; bases outside gene matches: 6. CDR1 MNHEY and CDR2 SVGAGI come from the germline V gene. The CDR3 has 13 residues. The CDR3 DNA sequence: TGTGCCAGTCGACAGGGAGTAAACTATGGCTACACCTTC. Translation gives CASRQGVNYGYTF.

This chain joins TRBV29-1 and TRBJ2-7, with D possibly matching TRBD2 (5 bases). The CDR3 extends over 14 amino acids. Germline values: CDR1 SQVTM, CDR2 ANQGSEA. Trimming took 4 bases from V and 3 from J, leaving 16 bases between them. CDR3 sequence reads: CSVAREKPLYEQYF. CDR3 coding DNA: TGCAGCGTTGCGAGGGAAAAACCACTCTACGAGCAGTACTTC.

This clonotype was seen at least ten times. The CDR3 here is CASGGGAKQPQHF. The CDR3 DNA sequence: TGTGCCAGCGGGGGGGGGGCGAAGCAGCCCCAGCATTTT. This chain connects TRBV12-3 or TRBV12-4 to TRBJ1-5; weak D call: TRBD1 (6 bases). The ends were cut back, 8 bases at V and 7 bases at J, with 15 bases in the middle. The CDR3 covers 13 residues.

This chain's CDR3 is CASSTGRDSTYEQYF. DNA of the CDR3: TGTGCCAGTAGTACAGGAAGGGACAGTACCTACGAGCAGTACTTC. The chain recombines TRBV19 with TRBJ2-7; 7 bases line up with TRBD1. V was pared by 4 bases and J by 2 bases, with 8 bases of the junction left unmatched. The CDR3 is 15 amino acids. Looked up from germline, CDR1 is LNHDA and CDR2 is SQIVND (reference sequence).

A note on this clonotype: Sequence at one end of the junction differs from germline and may be a read error. Written as DNA, the CDR3 is TGTGCTAGCAGCTTTAGCGGCACAGATACGCAGTATTTT. The encoded protein is CASSFSGTDTQYF. The chain employs TRBV7-7 and TRBJ2-3, with D perhaps matching TRBD2 (5 bases). The germline V gene has CDR1 SSHAT and CDR2 FNYEAQ (reference sequence). There are 13 residues in the CDR3.

J is TRBJ1-4 and V is TRBV6-5; D is unclear. CDR1 is MNHEY and CDR2 is SVGAGI in the germline V gene. V shed 5 bases and J shed 4 bases, with 14 bases lying between them. The CDR3 extends over 15 amino acids. The CDR3 bases are TGTGCCAGCAGTCACAACTCGGCCCTTAATGAAAAACTGTTTTTT. It encodes CASSHNSALNEKLFF.

This clonotype was found once. One base away lies a much larger clone, so this may be a sequencing read error. The missing conserved phenylalanine or tryptophan at the end of this CDR3 makes a read error likely. The chain combines TRBV6-5 with TRBJ2-7, with D maybe TRBD1 (6 bases). The CDR3 is 16 residues long. Between the trimmed V and J ends, which lost 0 bases and 1 base, there was a span of 13 bases. Germline CDR1 reads MNHEY; CDR2 reads SVGAGI. This CDR3 reads CASSYSMQDRSYEQYL. The CDR3 DNA reads TGTGCCAGCAGTTACTCGATGCAGGACAGATCCTACGAGCAGTACCTC.

The gene calls are TRBV5-8 and TRBJ2-1; 14 nucleotides line up with TRBD2. The length of the CDR3 is 18 residues. Germline CDR1 reads SGHTS; CDR2 reads YDEGEE. J lost 2 bases, V lost 5 bases, and 9 bases had no gene match. The CDR3 bases are TGTGCCAGCAGGGTGACTAGCGGGGGGGCGATCACCTACAATGAGCAGTTCTTC. Amino acids: CASRVTSGGAITYNEQFF.

There are many counts of this clonotype. V usage is TRBV11-2 and J usage is TRBJ2-7; the match to TRBD2 covers 13 bases. Germline CDR1 is SGHAT and CDR2 is FQNNGV. Trimming cost V 3 bases and J 1 base; bases outside gene matches: 3. The CDR3 sequence is 16 residues long. The chain's CDR3 is CASSFGLAGDSYEQYF. DNA of the CDR3: TGTGCCAGCAGCTTTGGACTAGCGGGAGATTCCTACGAGCAGTACTTC.